The source of this TCR beta chain is a study of Tregs in tolerant kidney transplant recipients. Notes on this clone: What it binds is not known.

Clones were read by immunoSEQ multiplex PCR, and TCRdb kept only the in-frame ones, dropping some. In the table there are tens of thousands of clones, roughly 84% of which are singletons. Study outcomes and limitations: Few patients were studied, so findings need validation in larger groups.

J was trimmed by 7 bases and V by 7 bases; bases with no gene match: 2. This CDR3 is built from 11 residues. CDR1 DFQATT and CDR2 SNEGSKA come from the germline V gene (reference sequence). The receptor was isolated from a human donor in good health. Sample: CD4+ T cells from blood. This chain uses TRBV20-1 with TRBJ2-7; 12 bases line up with TRBD2. The CDR3 loop reads CSVLAGGEQYF. The CDR3 DNA follows: TGCAGTGTACTAGCGGGGGGAGAGCAGTACTTC.